The entry below describes one T cell receptor (beta chain). Sequenced by immunoSEQ multiplex PCR; TCRdb stores in-frame clones only, minus some. Found here are 60,000 to 85,000 clones, approximately 92% of them singletons; the top ten hold 4% to 5%. This CDR3 spans 14 amino acids. Trimming pared 0 bases from V and 9 bases from J, leaving 12 bases between. The germline CDR1 and CDR2 sequences are LGHDT and YNNKEL (reference sequence). Sequencing used PBMCs. The J gene is TRBJ2-1, the V gene TRBV3-1 (or the pseudogene TRBV3-2); the D gene is possibly TRBD1 (5 bases). This TCR was recovered from a man in his forties with rheumatoid arthritis. CDR3 sequence: CASSQDPKGREQFF. For the CDR3, the DNA is TGTGCCAGCAGCCAAGATCCGAAGGGGCGTGAGCAGTTCTTC.